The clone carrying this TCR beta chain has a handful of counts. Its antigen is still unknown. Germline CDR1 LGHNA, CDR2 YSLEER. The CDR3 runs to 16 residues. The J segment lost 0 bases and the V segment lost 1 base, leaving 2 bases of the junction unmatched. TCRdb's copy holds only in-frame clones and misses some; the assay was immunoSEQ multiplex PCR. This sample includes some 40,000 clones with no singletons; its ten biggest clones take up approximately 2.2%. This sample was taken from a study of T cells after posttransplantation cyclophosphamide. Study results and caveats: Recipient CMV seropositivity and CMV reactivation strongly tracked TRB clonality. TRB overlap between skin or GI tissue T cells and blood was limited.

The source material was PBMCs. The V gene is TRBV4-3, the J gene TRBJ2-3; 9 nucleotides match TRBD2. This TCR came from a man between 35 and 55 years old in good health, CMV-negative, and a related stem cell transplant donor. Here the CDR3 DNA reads TGCGCCAGCAGCCAAGCGACTAGCGGCAGCACAGATACGCAGTATTTT. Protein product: CASSQATSGSTDTQYF.